This is a list of T cell receptor beta chains from one sample in a study of cytomegalovirus exposure and HLA in healthy donors. Sequencing used immunoSEQ multiplex PCR; TCRdb keeps in-frame clones, though not all of them. The sample contains more than 150,000 clones, more than 75% of which appear only once. Sequencing was performed on PBMCs. The origin of the receptors is a man in his forties in good health and CMV-seronegative. Both conserved end residues are trimmed from each CDR3. The order of the fields is CDR3 protein, V gene.

cdr3_aa: ASRGPSGSRGEQY
v_call: TRBV28

cdr3_aa: ASSRRDRENQPQH
v_call: TRBV5-6

cdr3_aa: ASSQDPPSSGENIQY
v_call: TRBV4-1

cdr3_aa: ASSPTGRPRRGGELF
v_call: TRBV7-2

cdr3_aa: ASSLGLAGPTDTQY
v_call: TRBV19

cdr3_aa: ASSLGQGVGYT
v_call: TRBV11-2

cdr3_aa: ASSIPRGIQETQY
v_call: TRBV28

cdr3_aa: ASSLQASYNEQF
v_call: TRBV18

cdr3_aa: ASSPGASNQPQH
v_call: TRBV18

cdr3_aa: ASSQAGAGYTGELF
v_call: TRBV14

cdr3_aa: ASSWDRAVSNYGYT
v_call: TRBV11-2

cdr3_aa: ASSLPIGTSGSSDTQY
v_call: TRBV5-4

cdr3_aa: ASRPDSMNTEAF
v_call: TRBV2

cdr3_aa: ASSLGMQYEQY
v_call: TRBV5-4

cdr3_aa: ASSLRSGGGVWEQF
v_call: TRBV7-2

cdr3_aa: ASSLDRGSGNTIY
v_call: TRBV7-9

cdr3_aa: ASSFGSQGAANEKLF
v_call: TRBV5-6

cdr3_aa: ASSGSGSLNTGELF
v_call: TRBV18

cdr3_aa: ASSHPSPGTREQY
v_call: TRBV23-1

cdr3_aa: ASSKGGTQYNEQF
v_call: TRBV21-1

cdr3_aa: ASSTDRVVTEAF
v_call: TRBV7-8

cdr3_aa: ASSLVRASSYNEQF
v_call: TRBV11-1

cdr3_aa: ATSPGQGVYEQY
v_call: TRBV15

cdr3_aa: ASSMTVYSNQPQH
v_call: TRBV19

cdr3_aa: ASSPEQGSAGGAF
v_call: TRBV18

cdr3_aa: ASSAGGPNTEAF
v_call: TRBV7-3

cdr3_aa: ASSVGRTSGEQY
v_call: TRBV9

cdr3_aa: ASSSGLLTDTQY
v_call: TRBV18

cdr3_aa: ASSPEPVNNSPLH
v_call: TRBV5-1

cdr3_aa: ASSSQGVDEKLF
v_call: TRBV7-9

cdr3_aa: ASSPGLAPGELF
v_call: TRBV5-4

cdr3_aa: ASSSLVPTDTQY
v_call: TRBV2